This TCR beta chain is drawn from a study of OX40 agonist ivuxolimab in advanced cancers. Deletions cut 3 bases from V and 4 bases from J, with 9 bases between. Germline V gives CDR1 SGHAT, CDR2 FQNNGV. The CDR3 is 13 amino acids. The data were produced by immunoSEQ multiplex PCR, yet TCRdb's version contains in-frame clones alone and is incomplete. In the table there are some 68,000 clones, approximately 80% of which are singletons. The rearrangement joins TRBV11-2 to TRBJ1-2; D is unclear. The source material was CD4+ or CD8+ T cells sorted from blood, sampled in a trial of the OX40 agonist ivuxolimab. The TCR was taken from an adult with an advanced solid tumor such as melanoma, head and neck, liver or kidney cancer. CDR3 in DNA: TGTGCCAGCAGCTTCTCTGGTGCCTATGGCTACACCTTC. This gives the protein CASSFSGAYGYTF.